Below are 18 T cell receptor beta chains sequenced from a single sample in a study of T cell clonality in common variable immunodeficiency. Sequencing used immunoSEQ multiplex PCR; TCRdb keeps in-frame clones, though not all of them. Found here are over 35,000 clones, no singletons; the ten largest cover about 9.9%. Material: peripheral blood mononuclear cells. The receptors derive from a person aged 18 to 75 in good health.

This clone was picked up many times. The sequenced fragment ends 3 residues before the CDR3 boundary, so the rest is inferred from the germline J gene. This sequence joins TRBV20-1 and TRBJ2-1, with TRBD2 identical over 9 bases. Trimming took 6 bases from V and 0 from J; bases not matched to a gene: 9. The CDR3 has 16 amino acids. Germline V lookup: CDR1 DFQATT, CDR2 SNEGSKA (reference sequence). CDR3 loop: CSAPGSGRSSYNEQFF. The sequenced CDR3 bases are TGCAGTGCCCCCGGAAGCGGGAGGAGCTCCTACAATGAG.

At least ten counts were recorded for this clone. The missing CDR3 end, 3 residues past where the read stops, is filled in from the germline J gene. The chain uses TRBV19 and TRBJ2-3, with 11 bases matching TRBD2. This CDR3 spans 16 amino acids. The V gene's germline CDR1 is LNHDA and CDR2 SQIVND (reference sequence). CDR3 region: CASSTRLLAGAETQYF. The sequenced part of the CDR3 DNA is TGTGCCAGTAGTACAAGATTACTAGCGGGAGCGGAGACG.

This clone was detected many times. CDR3 sequence reads: CAWSQQGQAFF. The CDR3 bases that were read are TGTGCCTGGAGCCAACAGGGTCAG. The genes are TRBV30 and TRBJ1-1, with a weak D call TRBD1 (6 bases). The read terminates 3 residues ahead of where the CDR3 ends, so the germline J gene completes it. The CDR3 has 11 amino acids. The germline gives CDR1 GTSNPN, CDR2 SVGIG (reference sequence).

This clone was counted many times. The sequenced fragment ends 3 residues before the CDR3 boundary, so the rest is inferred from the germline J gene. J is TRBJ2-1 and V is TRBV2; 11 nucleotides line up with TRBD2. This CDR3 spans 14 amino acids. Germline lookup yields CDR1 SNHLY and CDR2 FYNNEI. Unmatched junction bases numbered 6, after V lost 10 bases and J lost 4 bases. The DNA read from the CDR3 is TGTGCCACAACCGGGACTAGCGGTTACAATGAG. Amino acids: CATTGTSGYNE. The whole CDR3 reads CATTGTSGYNEQFF.

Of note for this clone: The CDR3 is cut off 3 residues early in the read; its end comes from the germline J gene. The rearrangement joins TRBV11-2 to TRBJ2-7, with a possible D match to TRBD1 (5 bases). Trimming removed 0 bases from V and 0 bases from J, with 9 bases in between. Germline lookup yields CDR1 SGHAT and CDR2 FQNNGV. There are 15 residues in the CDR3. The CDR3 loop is CASSLDRVNSYEQYF. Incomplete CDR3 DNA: TGTGCCAGCAGCTTAGACAGGGTGAACTCCTACGAG. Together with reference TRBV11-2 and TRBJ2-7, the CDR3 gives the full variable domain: EAGVAQSPRYKIIEKRQSVAFWCNPISGHATLYWYQQILGQGPKLLIQFQNNGVVDDSQLPKDRFSAERLKGVDSTLKIQPAKLEDSAVYLCASSLDRVNSYEQYFGPGTRLTVT.

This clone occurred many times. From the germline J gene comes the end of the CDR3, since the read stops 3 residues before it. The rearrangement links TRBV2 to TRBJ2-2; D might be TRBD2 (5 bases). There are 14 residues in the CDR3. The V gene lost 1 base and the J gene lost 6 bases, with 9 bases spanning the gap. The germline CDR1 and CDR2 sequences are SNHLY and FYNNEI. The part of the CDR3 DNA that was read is TGTGCCAGCAGTGAAGGAGCCGGGGCCGGGGAG. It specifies CASSEGAGAGE. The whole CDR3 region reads CASSEGAGAGELFF.

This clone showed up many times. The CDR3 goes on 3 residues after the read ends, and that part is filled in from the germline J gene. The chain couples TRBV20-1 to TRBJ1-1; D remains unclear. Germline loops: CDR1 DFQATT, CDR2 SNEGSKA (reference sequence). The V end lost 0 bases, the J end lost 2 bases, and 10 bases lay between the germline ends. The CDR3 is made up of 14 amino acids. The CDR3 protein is CSARDGAANTEAFF. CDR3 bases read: TGCAGTGCTAGAGATGGAGCGGCAAACACTGAA.

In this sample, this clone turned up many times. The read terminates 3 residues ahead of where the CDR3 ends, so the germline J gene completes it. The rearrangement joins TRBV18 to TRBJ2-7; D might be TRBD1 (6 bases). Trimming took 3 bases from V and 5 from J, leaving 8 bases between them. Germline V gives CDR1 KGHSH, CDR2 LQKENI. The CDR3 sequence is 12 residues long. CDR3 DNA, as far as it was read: TGTGCCAGCTCACCCACAGGGAACGAG. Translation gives CASSPTGNE. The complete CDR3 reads CASSPTGNEQYF.

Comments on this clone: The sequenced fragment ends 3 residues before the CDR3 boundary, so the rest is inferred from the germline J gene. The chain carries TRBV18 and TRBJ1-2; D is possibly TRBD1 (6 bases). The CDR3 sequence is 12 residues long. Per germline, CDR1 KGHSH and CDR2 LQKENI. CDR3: CALRGDTDTYTF. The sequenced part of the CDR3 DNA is TGTGCCCTCAGAGGGGACACAGATACC.

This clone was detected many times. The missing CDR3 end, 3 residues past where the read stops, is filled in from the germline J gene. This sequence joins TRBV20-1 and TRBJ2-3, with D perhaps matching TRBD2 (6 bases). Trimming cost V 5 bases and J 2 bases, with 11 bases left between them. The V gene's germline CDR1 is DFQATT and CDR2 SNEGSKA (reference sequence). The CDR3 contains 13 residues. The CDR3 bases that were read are TGCAGTGCTTCCCGGGACTTCACAGATACG. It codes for CSASRDFTDT. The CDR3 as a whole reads CSASRDFTDTQYF.

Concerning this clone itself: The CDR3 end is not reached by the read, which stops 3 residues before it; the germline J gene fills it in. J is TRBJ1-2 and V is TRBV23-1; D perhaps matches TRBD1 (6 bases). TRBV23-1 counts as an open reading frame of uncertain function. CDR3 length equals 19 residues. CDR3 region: CASSQPQKNRQEYVYDYTF. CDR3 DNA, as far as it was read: TGCGCCAGCAGTCAACCCCAGAAAAATAGACAGGAGTACGTGTACGAC.

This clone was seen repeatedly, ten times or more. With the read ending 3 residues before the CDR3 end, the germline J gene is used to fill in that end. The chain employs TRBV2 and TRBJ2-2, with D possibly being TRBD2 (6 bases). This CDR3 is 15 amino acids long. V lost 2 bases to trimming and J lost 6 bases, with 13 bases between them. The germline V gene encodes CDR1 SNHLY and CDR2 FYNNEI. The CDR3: CASSEFGGVAGELFF. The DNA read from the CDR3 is TGTGCCAGCAGTGAATTCGGAGGGGTGGCCGGGGAG.

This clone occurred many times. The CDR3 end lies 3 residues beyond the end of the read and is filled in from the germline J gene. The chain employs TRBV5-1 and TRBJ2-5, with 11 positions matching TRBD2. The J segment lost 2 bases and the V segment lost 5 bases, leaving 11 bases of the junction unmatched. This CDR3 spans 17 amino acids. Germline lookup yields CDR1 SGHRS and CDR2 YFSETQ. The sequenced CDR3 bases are TGCGCCAGCAGGTCGACTAGCGGGGCGCCATTTCAAGAGACC. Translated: CASRSTSGAPFQET. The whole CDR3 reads CASRSTSGAPFQETQYF.

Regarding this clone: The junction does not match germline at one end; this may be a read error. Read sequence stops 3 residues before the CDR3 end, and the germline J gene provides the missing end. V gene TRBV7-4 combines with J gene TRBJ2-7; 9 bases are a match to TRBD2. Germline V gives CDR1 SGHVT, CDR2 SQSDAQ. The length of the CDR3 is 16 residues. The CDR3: CTSRPDTSGHTYEQYF. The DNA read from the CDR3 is TGCACCAGCAGACCCGACACTAGCGGGCACACCTACGAG.

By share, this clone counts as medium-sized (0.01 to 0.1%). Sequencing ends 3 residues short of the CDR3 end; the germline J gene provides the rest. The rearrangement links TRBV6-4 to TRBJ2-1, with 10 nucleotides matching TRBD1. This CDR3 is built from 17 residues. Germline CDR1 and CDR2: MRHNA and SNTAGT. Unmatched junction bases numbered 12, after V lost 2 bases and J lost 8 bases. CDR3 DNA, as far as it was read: TGTGCCAGCAGTGACGACCCGACAGGGGGCCCCAACGATGAG. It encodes CASSDDPTGGPNDE. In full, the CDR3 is CASSDDPTGGPNDEQFF.

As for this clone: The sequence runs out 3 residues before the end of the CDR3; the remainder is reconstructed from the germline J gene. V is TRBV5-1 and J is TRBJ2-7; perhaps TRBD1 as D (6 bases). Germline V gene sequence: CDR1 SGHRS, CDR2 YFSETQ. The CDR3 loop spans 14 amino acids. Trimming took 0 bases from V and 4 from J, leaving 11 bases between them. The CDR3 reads CASSLVTQGYEQYF. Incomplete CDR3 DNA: TGCGCCAGCAGCTTGGTTACTCAGGGGTACGAG.

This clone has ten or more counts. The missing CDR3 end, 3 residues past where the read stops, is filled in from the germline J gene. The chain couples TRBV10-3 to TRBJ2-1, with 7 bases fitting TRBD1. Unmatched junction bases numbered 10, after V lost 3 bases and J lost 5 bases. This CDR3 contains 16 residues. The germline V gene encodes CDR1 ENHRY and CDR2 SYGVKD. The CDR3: CAISDVGGRGHNEQFF. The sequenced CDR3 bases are TGTGCCATCAGTGATGTAGGGGGCAGGGGCCACAATGAG.

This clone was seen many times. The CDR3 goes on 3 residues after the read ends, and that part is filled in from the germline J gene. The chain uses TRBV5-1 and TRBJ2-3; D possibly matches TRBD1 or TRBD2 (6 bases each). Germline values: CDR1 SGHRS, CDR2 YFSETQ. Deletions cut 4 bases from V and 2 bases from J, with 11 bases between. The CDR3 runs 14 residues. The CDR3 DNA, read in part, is TGCGCCAGCAGCGGGGGCGGGACCACAGATACG. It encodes CASSGGGTTDT. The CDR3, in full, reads CASSGGGTTDTQYF.